This is a list of T cell receptor beta chains from one sample in a study of blood T cells in healthy people across ages. TCRdb reprocessed the 5' RACE reads with MiXCR, giving one entry per CDR3 protein. The sample shows roughly 1,700,000 distinct CDR3 sequences, 28% of them seen only once. Sequences were obtained from blood. These receptors were obtained from a woman in her 30s in good health. CDR3s include the opening cysteine and the closing phenylalanine or tryptophan. Each record gives: V gene, CDR3 length, J gene, D gene, clone size, CDR3 protein, CDR3 DNA. D genes are given only for firm matches. Not every row has a clone size; where given, it reads once, few, many or a size class.

TRBV20-1,15,TRBJ2-1,.,.,CSAWGRRSSYNEQFF,TGCAGTGCTTGGGGGCGGCGAAGCTCCTACAATGAGCAGTTCTTC
TRBV2,15,TRBJ2-5,.,.,CASSPQGNRQETQYF,TGTGCCAGCAGTCCCCAGGGTAACCGTCAAGAGACCCAGTACTTC
TRBV6-6,14,TRBJ1-1,.,.,CASSFTRVNTEAFF,TGTGCCAGCAGTTTCACCCGGGTGAACACTGAAGCTTTCTTT
TRBV7-6,14,TRBJ2-3,.,.,CAGSLVALGDTQYF,TGTGCCGGCAGCTTAGTGGCGTTGGGAGATACGCAGTATTTT
TRBV28,13,TRBJ1-4,TRBD1,few,CASSILQGQKLFF,TGTGCCAGCAGCATATTACAGGGGCAAAAACTGTTTTTT
TRBV5-1,16,TRBJ2-3,.,few,CASSPTTRLITDTQYF,TGCGCCAGCAGCCCGACCACTAGACTTATTACAGATACGCAGTATTTT
TRBV7-3,15,TRBJ2-5,TRBD2,few,CASSSSGALQETQYF,TGTGCCAGCAGCTCAAGCGGGGCCCTCCAAGAGACCCAGTACTTC
TRBV20-1,13,TRBJ2-7,TRBD1,.,CSASPGQGYEQYF,TGCAGTGCTTCTCCGGGACAGGGATACGAGCAGTACTTC
TRBV7-9,12,TRBJ2-7,.,many,CASSLTTYEQYF,TGTGCCAGCAGCCTCACTACTTACGAGCAGTACTTC
TRBV5-1,15,TRBJ2-1,.,.,CASSRARGGVDEQFF,TGCGCCAGCAGCAGGGCCAGGGGGGGAGTCGATGAGCAGTTCTTC
TRBV13,14,TRBJ2-3,TRBD1,.,CASSRGPPTDTQYF,TGTGCCAGCAGCAGGGGGCCTCCCACAGATACGCAGTATTTT
TRBV7-9,15,TRBJ2-3,.,.,CASSLAQTRGDTQYF,TGTGCCAGCAGCTTGGCTCAGACGAGGGGGGATACGCAGTATTTT
TRBV10-3,11,TRBJ2-1,.,many,CATHKNNEQFF,TGTGCCACCCACAAAAACAATGAGCAGTTCTTC
TRBV5-1,15,TRBJ1-1,.,.,CASSIQAGLDTEAFF,TGCGCCAGCAGCATACAGGCGGGTTTAGACACTGAAGCTTTCTTT
TRBV6-1,10,TRBJ2-7,.,few,CASMGARQYF,TGTGCCAGCATGGGGGCCCGGCAGTACTTC
TRBV18,16,TRBJ1-2,TRBD1,.,CASSPPSANRGYGYTF,TGTGCCAGCTCACCACCGTCTGCCAACAGGGGTTATGGCTACACCTTC
TRBV5-6,13,TRBJ1-1,.,few,CASSFGEGTEAFF,TGTGCCAGCAGCTTCGGGGAGGGGACTGAAGCTTTCTTT
TRBV28,13,TRBJ1-5,.,.,CAIGGEGNQPQHF,TGTGCCATTGGGGGGGAGGGCAATCAGCCCCAGCATTTT